A selection of T cell receptor beta chains follows, all from one sample in a study of blood T cells in healthy people across ages. MiXCR, run by TCRdb on the 5' RACE reads, gives a single entry per CDR3 protein. This sample has 550,000 to 800,000 distinct CDR3 sequences, with about a third found just once. The specimen sequenced was blood. The receptors here all came from a woman older than 75 in good health. CDR3s include the opening cysteine and the closing phenylalanine or tryptophan. A D gene is named only where the DNA matches it firmly. Not every row has a clone size; where given, it reads once, few, many or a size class.

J gene: TRBJ1-5
D gene: TRBD1
CDR3 length: 14
V gene: TRBV2
clone size: -
CDR3 protein: CASSRTGEKQPQHF
CDR3 DNA: TGTGCCAGCAGTAGGACAGGGGAAAAGCAGCCCCAGCATTTT

J gene: TRBJ2-1
D gene: -
CDR3 length: 15
V gene: TRBV11-2
clone size: many
CDR3 protein: CASSLETGWYNEQFF
CDR3 DNA: TGTGCCAGCAGCTTAGAAACAGGGTGGTACAATGAGCAGTTCTTC

J gene: TRBJ1-2
D gene: -
CDR3 length: 15
V gene: TRBV5-1
clone size: once
CDR3 protein: CASSLAGDPNYGYTF
CDR3 DNA: TGCGCCAGCAGCTTGGCAGGGGACCCAAACTATGGCTACACCTTC

J gene: TRBJ2-6
D gene: -
CDR3 length: 14
V gene: TRBV7-9
clone size: many
CDR3 protein: CASRRGVEANVLTF
CDR3 DNA: TGTGCCAGCAGGAGGGGGGTTGAGGCCAACGTCCTGACTTTC

J gene: TRBJ2-7
D gene: -
CDR3 length: 14
V gene: TRBV4-1
clone size: few
CDR3 protein: CASSQEHRSYEQYF
CDR3 DNA: TGCGCCAGCAGCCAAGAGCACAGGTCCTACGAGCAGTACTTC

J gene: TRBJ1-1
D gene: -
CDR3 length: 16
V gene: TRBV11-2
clone size: -
CDR3 protein: CASSPREGSRNTEAFF
CDR3 DNA: TGTGCCAGCAGCCCCAGGGAGGGCTCTCGGAACACTGAAGCTTTCTTT

J gene: TRBJ2-1
D gene: -
CDR3 length: 17
V gene: TRBV5-1
clone size: -
CDR3 protein: CAGRLSLSGMVNNGQFF
CDR3 DNA: TGCGCCGGCAGGCTCAGTCTTTCAGGGATGGTAAACAATGGGCAGTTCTTC

J gene: TRBJ2-3
D gene: TRBD2
CDR3 length: 18
V gene: TRBV7-6
clone size: -
CDR3 protein: CASSSGLAGGVSTDTQYF
CDR3 DNA: TGTGCCAGCAGCTCGGGACTAGCGGGAGGAGTAAGCACAGATACGCAGTATTTT

J gene: TRBJ1-5
D gene: -
CDR3 length: 14
V gene: TRBV20-1
clone size: -
CDR3 protein: CSARVPGVNQPQHF
CDR3 DNA: TGCAGTGCTAGAGTGCCGGGGGTCAATCAGCCCCAGCATTTT

J gene: TRBJ1-2
D gene: -
CDR3 length: 14
V gene: TRBV7-2
clone size: many
CDR3 protein: CASSLAQGNYGYTF
CDR3 DNA: TGTGCCAGCAGCTTAGCCCAGGGCAACTATGGCTACACCTTC

J gene: TRBJ1-2
D gene: -
CDR3 length: 14
V gene: TRBV20-1
clone size: -
CDR3 protein: CSAPRTGGNYGYTF
CDR3 DNA: TGCAGTGCTCCTCGGACGGGCGGGAACTATGGCTACACCTTC

J gene: TRBJ2-2
D gene: TRBD1
CDR3 length: 19
V gene: TRBV7-9
clone size: -
CDR3 protein: CASSSQGAYSRRDAGELFF
CDR3 DNA: TGTGCCAGCAGCTCACAGGGGGCGTATTCCCGACGAGACGCCGGGGAGCTGTTTTTT

J gene: TRBJ2-3
D gene: -
CDR3 length: 19
V gene: TRBV28
clone size: -
CDR3 protein: CASSSLWRLGQGSTDTQYF
CDR3 DNA: TGTGCCAGCAGTTCGCTGTGGCGCCTTGGGCAGGGAAGCACAGATACGCAGTATTTT

J gene: TRBJ2-5
D gene: -
CDR3 length: 16
V gene: TRBV7-2
clone size: many
CDR3 protein: CASSEGSVADGETQYF
CDR3 DNA: TGTGCCAGCAGCGAGGGTTCGGTAGCGGATGGGGAGACCCAGTACTTC

J gene: TRBJ2-3
D gene: TRBD2
CDR3 length: 15
V gene: TRBV6-4
clone size: many
CDR3 protein: CASSDSNRGGNTQYF
CDR3 DNA: TGTGCCAGCAGTGACTCGAATCGCGGGGGGAATACGCAGTATTTT

J gene: TRBJ1-1
D gene: TRBD1
CDR3 length: 16
V gene: TRBV3-1
clone size: -
CDR3 protein: CVSSPYTAGGNTEAFF
CDR3 DNA: TGTGTCAGCAGCCCTTATACGGCAGGGGGGAACACTGAAGCTTTCTTT

J gene: TRBJ1-2
D gene: TRBD1
CDR3 length: 17
V gene: TRBV6-4
clone size: many
CDR3 protein: CASSDSGQGNLFSRYTF
CDR3 DNA: TGTGCCAGCAGTGACTCGGGACAGGGGAATCTATTTTCGCGCTACACCTTC

J gene: TRBJ1-2
D gene: TRBD1
CDR3 length: 15
V gene: TRBV15
clone size: many
CDR3 protein: CATSNLRLGGSGYTF
CDR3 DNA: TGTGCCACCAGCAACCTCCGCTTAGGGGGCTCGGGCTACACCTTC

J gene: TRBJ1-1
D gene: -
CDR3 length: 16
V gene: TRBV10-3
clone size: many
CDR3 protein: CAISERGAQGGTEAFF
CDR3 DNA: TGTGCCATCAGTGAGCGGGGGGCACAGGGCGGGACTGAAGCTTTCTTT

J gene: TRBJ1-2
D gene: -
CDR3 length: 14
V gene: TRBV2
clone size: -
CDR3 protein: CASSGVPQHYGYTF
CDR3 DNA: TGTGCCAGCAGTGGGGTACCCCAGCACTATGGCTACACCTTC

J gene: TRBJ1-2
D gene: -
CDR3 length: 14
V gene: TRBV6-6
clone size: many
CDR3 protein: CASSPLGGGYGYTF
CDR3 DNA: TGTGCCAGCAGTCCCCTTGGGGGGGGCTATGGCTACACCTTC

J gene: TRBJ2-5
D gene: -
CDR3 length: 14
V gene: TRBV28
clone size: many
CDR3 protein: CASSPLVQRETQYF
CDR3 DNA: TGTGCCAGCAGCCCTCTAGTCCAGAGAGAGACCCAGTACTTC

J gene: TRBJ2-1
D gene: TRBD1
CDR3 length: 13
V gene: TRBV20-1
clone size: many
CDR3 protein: CSYPGTGINEQFF
CDR3 DNA: TGCAGTTACCCCGGGACAGGGATCAATGAGCAGTTCTTC

J gene: TRBJ2-5
D gene: TRBD2
CDR3 length: 16
V gene: TRBV4-2
clone size: many
CDR3 protein: CASSQGLAGEQETQYF
CDR3 DNA: TGTGCCAGCAGCCAAGGACTAGCGGGGGAACAAGAGACCCAGTACTTC

J gene: TRBJ1-2
D gene: -
CDR3 length: 16
V gene: TRBV5-6
clone size: many
CDR3 protein: CASSLVWSGGSPSYTF
CDR3 DNA: TGTGCCAGCAGCTTGGTATGGTCCGGGGGATCCCCAAGCTACACCTTC

J gene: TRBJ2-7
D gene: -
CDR3 length: 14
V gene: TRBV15
clone size: many
CDR3 protein: CATSRTGGPYEQYF
CDR3 DNA: TGTGCCACCAGCCGAACTGGTGGCCCCTACGAGCAGTACTTC

J gene: TRBJ1-2
D gene: -
CDR3 length: 16
V gene: TRBV7-2
clone size: many
CDR3 protein: CASSPAGVLSNYGYTF
CDR3 DNA: TGTGCCAGCAGCCCAGCCGGGGTTCTATCTAACTATGGCTACACCTTC

J gene: TRBJ1-5
D gene: -
CDR3 length: 14
V gene: TRBV28
clone size: few
CDR3 protein: CASSLVQAHMPQHF
CDR3 DNA: TGTGCCAGCAGTTTAGTACAGGCACATATGCCCCAGCATTTT

J gene: TRBJ1-2
D gene: -
CDR3 length: 14
V gene: TRBV20-1
clone size: once
CDR3 protein: CSAPSIRGPDGYTF
CDR3 DNA: TGCAGTGCTCCTTCTATCCGGGGACCCGATGGCTACACCTTC

J gene: TRBJ2-5
D gene: -
CDR3 length: 16
V gene: TRBV6-6
clone size: many
CDR3 protein: CASSYRDTLYQETQYF
CDR3 DNA: TGTGCCAGCAGTTACCGGGACACCCTGTACCAAGAGACCCAGTACTTC

J gene: TRBJ1-2
D gene: -
CDR3 length: 14
V gene: TRBV18
clone size: many
CDR3 protein: CASSPLDKDYGYTF
CDR3 DNA: TGTGCCAGCTCCCCGTTGGACAAAGACTATGGCTACACCTTC